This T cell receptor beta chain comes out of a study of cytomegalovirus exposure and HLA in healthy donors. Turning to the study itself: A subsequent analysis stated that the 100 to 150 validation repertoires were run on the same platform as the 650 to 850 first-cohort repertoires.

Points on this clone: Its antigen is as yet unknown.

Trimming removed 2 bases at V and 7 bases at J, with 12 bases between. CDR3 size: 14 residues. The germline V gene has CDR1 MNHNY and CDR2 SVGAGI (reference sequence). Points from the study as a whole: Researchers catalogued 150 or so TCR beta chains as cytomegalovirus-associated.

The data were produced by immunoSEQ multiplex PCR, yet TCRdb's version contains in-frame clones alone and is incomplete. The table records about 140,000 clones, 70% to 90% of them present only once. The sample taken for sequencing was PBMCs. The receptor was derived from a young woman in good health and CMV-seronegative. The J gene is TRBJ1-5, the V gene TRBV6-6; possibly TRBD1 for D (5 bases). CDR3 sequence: CASSYVGWGQPQHF. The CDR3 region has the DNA TGTGCCAGCAGTTACGTCGGCTGGGGCCAGCCCCAGCATTTT.